The T cell receptor beta chain under discussion was sequenced for a study of tumor and adjacent non-tumor tissue in lung cancer. The study, taken as a whole, reports: In normal lung, the top 100 clones were significantly more dominant than in tumor.

Germline V lookup: CDR1 MGHRA, CDR2 YSYEKL. The CDR3 has 19 amino acids. A modified ARM-PCR protocol with three rounds of nested PCR amplified TCRbeta. In TCRdb, the multiplex PCR reads were re-called with MiXCR into one record per CDR3 protein. The repertoire holds approximately 75,000 distinct CDR3 sequences, with roughly 80% as singletons. Details on this clonotype: Its antigen is undetermined. Mismatch with germline at one junction end may stem from a read error.

This sample's RNA came from whole unsorted tissue. The sample comprised lung tumor tissue. V is TRBV4-1 and J is TRBJ2-1; 16 bases align to TRBD2. The source is a woman in her forties or fifties with non-small cell lung cancer. The CDR3 here is CASIHPGLAGGSRYNEQFF. Written as DNA, the CDR3 is TGCGCAAGCATCCATCCGGGACTAGCGGGAGGGTCAAGATACAATGAGCAGTTCTTC.